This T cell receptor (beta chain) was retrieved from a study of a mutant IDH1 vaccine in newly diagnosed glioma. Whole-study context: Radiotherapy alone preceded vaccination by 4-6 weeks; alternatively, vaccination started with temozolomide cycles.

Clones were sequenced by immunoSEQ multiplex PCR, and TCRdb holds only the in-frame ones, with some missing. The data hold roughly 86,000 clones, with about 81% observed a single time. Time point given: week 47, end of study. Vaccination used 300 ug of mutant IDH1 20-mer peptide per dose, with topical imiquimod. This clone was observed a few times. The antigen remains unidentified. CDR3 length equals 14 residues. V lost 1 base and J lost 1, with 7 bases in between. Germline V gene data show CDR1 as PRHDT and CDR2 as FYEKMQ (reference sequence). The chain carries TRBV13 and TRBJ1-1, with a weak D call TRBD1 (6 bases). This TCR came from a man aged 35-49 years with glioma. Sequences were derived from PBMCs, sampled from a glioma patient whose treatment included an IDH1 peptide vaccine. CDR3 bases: TGTGCCAGCAGCTTAGCAGGGGCGAACACTGAAGCTTTCTTT. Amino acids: CASSLAGANTEAFF. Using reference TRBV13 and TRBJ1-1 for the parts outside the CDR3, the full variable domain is AAGVIQSPRHLIKEKRETATLKCYPIPRHDTVYWYQQGPGQDPQFLISFYEKMQSDKGSIPDRFSAQQFSDYHSELNMSSLELGDSALYFCASSLAGANTEAFFGQGTRLTVV.